These T cell receptor beta chains were read from a single sample in a study of blood T cell repertoires in COVID-19. TCRdb's table, derived via immunoSEQ multiplex PCR, lists solely in-frame clones and lacks some. Of 200,000 to 300,000 clones listed, roughly 90% are singletons. Sequencing used peripheral blood. Source of these receptors: a man in his thirties or forties with active or convalescent COVID-19. Each CDR3 is given with its conserved first and last residue. D genes are given only for firm matches. Size tells how often a clone was seen (once, few, many) or the class of an expanded clone, and some rows leave it out.

v_call: TRBV4-1; d_call: TRBD2; clone_size: NA; j_call: TRBJ2-5; cdr3_nt: TGCGCCAGCAGCTGGGGACTAGCGGACGAGGGGGAAGAGACCCAGTACTTC; cdr3_aa: CASSWGLADEGEETQYF
v_call: TRBV6-2/TRBV6-3; d_call: TRBD2; clone_size: NA; j_call: TRBJ2-1; cdr3_nt: TGTGCCAGCAGTTACTCGCCTAGCGGGGACTACAATGAGCAGTTCTTC; cdr3_aa: CASSYSPSGDYNEQFF
v_call: TRBV6-1; d_call: NA; clone_size: NA; j_call: TRBJ1-1; cdr3_nt: TGTGCCAGCAGTGAATTTTTTCGTTCGGGGGGCTCTGCTGAAGCTTTCTTT; cdr3_aa: CASSEFFRSGGSAEAFF
v_call: TRBV18; d_call: TRBD1; clone_size: NA; j_call: TRBJ2-7; cdr3_nt: TGTGCCAGCTCACCGGGTGACAGGGTCGTCTACGAGCAGTACTTC; cdr3_aa: CASSPGDRVVYEQYF
v_call: TRBV18; d_call: TRBD1; clone_size: NA; j_call: TRBJ2-7; cdr3_nt: TGTGCCAGCTCGCAACAGGGGAGCAACTACGAGCAGTACTTC; cdr3_aa: CASSQQGSNYEQYF
v_call: TRBV2; d_call: NA; clone_size: NA; j_call: TRBJ2-5; cdr3_nt: TGTGCCAGCAGTCTCACTGAAGAGACCCAGTACTTC; cdr3_aa: CASSLTEETQYF
v_call: TRBV7-9; d_call: NA; clone_size: NA; j_call: TRBJ1-4; cdr3_nt: TGTGCCAGCAGCTTAATTTTACAGGATGAACCTGGGGAAAAACTGTTTTTT; cdr3_aa: CASSLILQDEPGEKLFF
v_call: TRBV19; d_call: NA; clone_size: few; j_call: TRBJ2-7; cdr3_nt: TGTGCCAGTAGTCTCTCCGGCAGGGGAGTTTCCTACGAGCAGTACTTC; cdr3_aa: CASSLSGRGVSYEQYF
v_call: TRBV4-1; d_call: TRBD1; clone_size: NA; j_call: TRBJ2-5; cdr3_nt: TGCGCCAGCAGCCAAGGACAGGGGGAAGAGACCCAGTACTTC; cdr3_aa: CASSQGQGEETQYF
v_call: TRBV20-1; d_call: TRBD1; clone_size: NA; j_call: TRBJ1-2; cdr3_nt: TGCAGTGCCGGACAGGGCGGAGGCTACACCTTC; cdr3_aa: CSAGQGGGYTF
v_call: TRBV30; d_call: NA; clone_size: few; j_call: TRBJ1-6; cdr3_nt: TGTGCCTGGAGCATGGACTCGTATAATTCACCCCTCCACTTT; cdr3_aa: CAWSMDSYNSPLHF
v_call: TRBV9; d_call: TRBD1; clone_size: NA; j_call: TRBJ2-2; cdr3_nt: TGTGCCAGCAGAGGACAGGGTGGGACCGGGGAGCTGTTTTTT; cdr3_aa: CASRGQGGTGELFF
v_call: TRBV4-1; d_call: TRBD2; clone_size: NA; j_call: TRBJ2-7; cdr3_nt: TGCGCCAGCAGTCTCAGCGGGGGGACCGACGAGCAGTACTTC; cdr3_aa: CASSLSGGTDEQYF
v_call: TRBV7-9; d_call: NA; clone_size: NA; j_call: TRBJ1-1; cdr3_nt: TGTGCCAGCAGCTTAGGTGGCGGGATGAACACTGAAGCTTTCTTT; cdr3_aa: CASSLGGGMNTEAFF
v_call: TRBV2; d_call: TRBD1; clone_size: NA; j_call: TRBJ1-2; cdr3_nt: TGTGCCAGCAGGGAGGACAGGTACTATGGCTACACCTTC; cdr3_aa: CASREDRYYGYTF
v_call: TRBV10-3; d_call: TRBD2; clone_size: NA; j_call: TRBJ2-3; cdr3_nt: TGTGCCAGTAGTACCCGCCGGGGGGCAGATACGCAGTATTTT; cdr3_aa: CASSTRRGADTQYF
v_call: TRBV27; d_call: NA; clone_size: NA; j_call: TRBJ2-7; cdr3_nt: TGTGCCAGCAGTTTATTGCCAGGGGCGGACGAGCAGTACTTC; cdr3_aa: CASSLLPGADEQYF